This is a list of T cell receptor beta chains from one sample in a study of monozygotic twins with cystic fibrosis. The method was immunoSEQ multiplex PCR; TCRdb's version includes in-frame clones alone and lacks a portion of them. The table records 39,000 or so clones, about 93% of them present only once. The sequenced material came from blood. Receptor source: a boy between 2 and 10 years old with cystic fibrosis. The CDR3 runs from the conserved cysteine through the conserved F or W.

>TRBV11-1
CASSSQGRGYTF
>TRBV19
CAVGRQELAYQPQHF
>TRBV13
CASSLVTGVVGYTF
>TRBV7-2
CASSLIVGQGDEQYF
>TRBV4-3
CASSHNTGSEGYGYTF
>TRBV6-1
CASSEEAGRGEETQYF
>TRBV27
CASSLSRTGNYGYTF
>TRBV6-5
CASSLRVGYGYTF
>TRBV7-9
CASSLSQGAYEQYF
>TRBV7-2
CASSSTGMGASYTF
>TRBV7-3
CASSLKGAYNEQFF
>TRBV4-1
CASSPGHLAGTQYF
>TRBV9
CASSTGGTEAFF
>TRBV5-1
CASNNPGPMNTEAFF
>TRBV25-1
CASSGGETQYF
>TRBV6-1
CASSEFPGGEGSSYNEQFF
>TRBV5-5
CASSLAGRDGTEAFF
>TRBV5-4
CASSFPGPTGELFF
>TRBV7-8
CASSPQLGTTHNEQFF
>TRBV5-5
CASSLLPSGTNYGYTF
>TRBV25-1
CASSPLAGWRTEAFF
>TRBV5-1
CASTSPIVSDTQYF
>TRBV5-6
CASSVGLQETQYF